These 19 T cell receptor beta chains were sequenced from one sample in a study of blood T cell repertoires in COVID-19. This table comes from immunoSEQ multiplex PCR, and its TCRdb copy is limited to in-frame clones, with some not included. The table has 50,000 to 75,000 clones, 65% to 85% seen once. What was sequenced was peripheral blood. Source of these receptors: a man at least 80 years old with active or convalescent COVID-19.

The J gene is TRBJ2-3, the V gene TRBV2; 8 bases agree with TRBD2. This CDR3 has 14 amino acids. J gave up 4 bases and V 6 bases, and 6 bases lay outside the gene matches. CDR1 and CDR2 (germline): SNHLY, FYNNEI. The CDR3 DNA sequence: TGTGCCAGCAGAGACGGACTAGCTTCAGATACGCAGTATTTT. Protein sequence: CASRDGLASDTQYF. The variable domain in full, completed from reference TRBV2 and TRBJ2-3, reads EPEVTQTPSHQVTQMGQEVILRCVPISNHLYFYWYRQILGQKVEFLVSFYNNEISEKSEIFDDQFSVERPDGSNFTLKIRSTKLEDSAMYFCASRDGLASDTQYFGPGTRLTVL.

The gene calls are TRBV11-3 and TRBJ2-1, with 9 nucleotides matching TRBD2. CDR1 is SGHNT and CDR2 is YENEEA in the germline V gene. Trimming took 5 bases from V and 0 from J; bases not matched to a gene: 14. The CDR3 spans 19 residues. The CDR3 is CASSLFGGDSGSSYNEQFF. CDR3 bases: TGTGCCAGCAGCCTATTTGGGGGAGATAGCGGGAGCTCCTACAATGAGCAGTTCTTC.

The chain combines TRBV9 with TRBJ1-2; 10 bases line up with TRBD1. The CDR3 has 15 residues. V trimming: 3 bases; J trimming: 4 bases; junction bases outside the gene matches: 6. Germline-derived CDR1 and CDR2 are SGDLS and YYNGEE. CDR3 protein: CASSAGTGASYGYTF. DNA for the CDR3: TGTGCCAGCAGCGCCGGGACAGGGGCCTCCTATGGCTACACCTTC. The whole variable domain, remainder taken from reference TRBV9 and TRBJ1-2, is DSGVTQTPKHLITATGQRVTLRCSPRSGDLSVYWYQQSLDQGLQFLIQYYNGEERAKGNILERFSAQQFPDLHSELNLSSLELGDSALYFCASSAGTGASYGYTFGSGTRLTVV.

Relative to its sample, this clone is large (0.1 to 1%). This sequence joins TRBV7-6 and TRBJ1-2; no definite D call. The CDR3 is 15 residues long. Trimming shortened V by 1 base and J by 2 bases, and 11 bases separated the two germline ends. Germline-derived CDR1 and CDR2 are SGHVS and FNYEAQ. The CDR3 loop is CASSLEEGSNYGYTF. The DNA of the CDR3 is TGTGCCAGCAGCTTAGAGGAGGGATCCAACTATGGCTACACCTTC.

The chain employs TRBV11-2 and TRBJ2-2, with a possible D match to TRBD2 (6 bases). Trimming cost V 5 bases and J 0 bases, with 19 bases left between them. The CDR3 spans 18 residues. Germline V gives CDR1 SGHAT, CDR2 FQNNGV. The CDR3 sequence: CASSVGGYGPSNTGELFF. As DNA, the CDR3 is TGTGCCAGCAGCGTAGGAGGGTACGGCCCATCGAACACCGGGGAGCTGTTTTTT.

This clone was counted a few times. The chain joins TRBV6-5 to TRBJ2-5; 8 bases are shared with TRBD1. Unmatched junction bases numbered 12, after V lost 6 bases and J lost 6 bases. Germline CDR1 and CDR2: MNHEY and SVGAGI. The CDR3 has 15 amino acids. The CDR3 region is CASSKVKDRAQTQYF. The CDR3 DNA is TGTGCCAGCAGCAAAGTCAAGGACAGGGCACAGACCCAGTACTTC.

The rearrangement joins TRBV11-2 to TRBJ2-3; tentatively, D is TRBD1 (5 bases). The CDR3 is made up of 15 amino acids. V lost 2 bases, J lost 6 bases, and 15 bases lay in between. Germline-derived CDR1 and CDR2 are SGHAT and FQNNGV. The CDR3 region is CASSLSILTGDTQYF. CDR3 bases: TGTGCCAGCAGCTTAAGTATTTTAACAGGTGATACGCAGTATTTT. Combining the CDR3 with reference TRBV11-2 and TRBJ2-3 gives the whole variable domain EAGVAQSPRYKIIEKRQSVAFWCNPISGHATLYWYQQILGQGPKLLIQFQNNGVVDDSQLPKDRFSAERLKGVDSTLKIQPAKLEDSAVYLCASSLSILTGDTQYFGPGTRLTVL.

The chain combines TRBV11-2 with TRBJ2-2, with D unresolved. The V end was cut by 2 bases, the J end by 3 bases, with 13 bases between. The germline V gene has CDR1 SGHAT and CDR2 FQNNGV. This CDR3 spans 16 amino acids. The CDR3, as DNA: TGTGCCAGCAGCTTACGACTTTCGGAGTACACCGGGGAGCTGTTTTTT. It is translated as CASSLRLSEYTGELFF. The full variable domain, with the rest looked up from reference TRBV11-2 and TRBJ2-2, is EAGVAQSPRYKIIEKRQSVAFWCNPISGHATLYWYQQILGQGPKLLIQFQNNGVVDDSQLPKDRFSAERLKGVDSTLKIQPAKLEDSAVYLCASSLRLSEYTGELFFGEGSRLTVL.

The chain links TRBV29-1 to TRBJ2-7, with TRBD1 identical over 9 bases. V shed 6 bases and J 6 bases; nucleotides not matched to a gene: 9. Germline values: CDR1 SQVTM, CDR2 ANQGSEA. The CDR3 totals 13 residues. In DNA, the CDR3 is TGCAGCGTCGACGGACAGGGGTCTTTCGAGCAGTACTTC. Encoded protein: CSVDGQGSFEQYF.

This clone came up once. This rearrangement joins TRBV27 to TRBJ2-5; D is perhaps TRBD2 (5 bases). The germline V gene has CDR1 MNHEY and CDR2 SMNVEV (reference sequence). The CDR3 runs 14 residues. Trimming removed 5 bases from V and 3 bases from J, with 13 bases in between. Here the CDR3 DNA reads TGTGCCAGCAGTACCTGGGCCGGGGAAGAGACCCAGTACTTC. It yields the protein CASSTWAGEETQYF.

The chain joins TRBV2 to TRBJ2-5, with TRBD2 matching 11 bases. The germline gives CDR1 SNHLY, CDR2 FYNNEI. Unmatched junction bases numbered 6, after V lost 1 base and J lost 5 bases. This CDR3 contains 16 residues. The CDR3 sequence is CASSEEVAGGYETQYF. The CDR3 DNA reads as TGTGCCAGCAGTGAAGAGGTAGCGGGGGGGTATGAGACCCAGTACTTC.

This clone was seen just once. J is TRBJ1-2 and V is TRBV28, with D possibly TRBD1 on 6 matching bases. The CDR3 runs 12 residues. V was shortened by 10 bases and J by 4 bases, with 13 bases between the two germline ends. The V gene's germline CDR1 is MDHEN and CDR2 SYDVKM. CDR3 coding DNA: TGTGCCACCGCACAGGGTCCCTATGGCTACACCTTC. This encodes CATAQGPYGYTF.

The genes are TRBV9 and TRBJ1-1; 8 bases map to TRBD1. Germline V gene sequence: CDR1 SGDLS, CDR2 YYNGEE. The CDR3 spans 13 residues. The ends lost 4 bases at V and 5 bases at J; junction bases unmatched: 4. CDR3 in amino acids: CASSTRQGTEAFF. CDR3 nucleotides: TGTGCCAGCAGCACTCGACAGGGGACTGAAGCTTTCTTT. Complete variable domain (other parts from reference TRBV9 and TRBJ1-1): DSGVTQTPKHLITATGQRVTLRCSPRSGDLSVYWYQQSLDQGLQFLIQYYNGEERAKGNILERFSAQQFPDLHSELNLSSLELGDSALYFCASSTRQGTEAFFGQGTRLTVV.

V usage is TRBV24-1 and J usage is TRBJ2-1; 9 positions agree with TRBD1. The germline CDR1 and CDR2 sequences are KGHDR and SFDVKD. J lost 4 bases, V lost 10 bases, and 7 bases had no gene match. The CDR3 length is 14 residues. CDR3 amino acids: CATSDRGNYNEQFF. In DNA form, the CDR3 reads TGTGCCACTTCGGACAGGGGAAATTACAATGAGCAGTTCTTC.

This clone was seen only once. Here the CDR3 reads CATSDPDQPQHF. CDR3 nucleotides: TGTGCCACCAGTGACCCGGATCAGCCCCAGCATTTT. This chain connects TRBV24-1 to TRBJ1-5, with D unresolved. The CDR3 covers 12 residues. Trimming cost V 4 bases and J 5 bases, with 5 bases left between them. The V gene's germline CDR1 is KGHDR and CDR2 SFDVKD.

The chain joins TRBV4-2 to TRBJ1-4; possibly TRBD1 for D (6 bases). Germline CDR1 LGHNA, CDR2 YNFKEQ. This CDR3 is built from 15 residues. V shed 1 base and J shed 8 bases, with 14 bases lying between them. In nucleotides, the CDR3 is TGTGCCAGCAGCCAAGCAGAGGGGGGGCCCGAAAAACTGTTTTTT. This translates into CASSQAEGGPEKLFF.

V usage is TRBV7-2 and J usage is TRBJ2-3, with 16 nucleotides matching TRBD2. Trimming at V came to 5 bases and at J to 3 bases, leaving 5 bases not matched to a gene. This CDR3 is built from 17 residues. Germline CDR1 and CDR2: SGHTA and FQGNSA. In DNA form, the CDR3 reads TGTGCCAGCAGCGCGGGGACTAGCGGGGGGGGTACAGATACGCAGTATTTT. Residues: CASSAGTSGGGTDTQYF.

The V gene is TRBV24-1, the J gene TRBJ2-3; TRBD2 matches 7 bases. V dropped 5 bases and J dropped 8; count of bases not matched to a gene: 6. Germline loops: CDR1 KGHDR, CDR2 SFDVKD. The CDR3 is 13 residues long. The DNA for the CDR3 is TGTGCCACCAGTGGGGGTGGGGGGGGTACGCAGTATTTT. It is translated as CATSGGGGGTQYF.

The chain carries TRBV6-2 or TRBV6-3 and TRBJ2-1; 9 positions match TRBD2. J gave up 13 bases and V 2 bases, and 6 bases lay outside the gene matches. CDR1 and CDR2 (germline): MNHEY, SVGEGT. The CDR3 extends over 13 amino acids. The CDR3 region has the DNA TGTGCCAGCAGTTACCAGGGACTAGCCACACAGTTCTTC. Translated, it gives CASSYQGLATQFF.